Listed below are T cell receptor beta chains from one sample, sequenced in a study of cytomegalovirus exposure and HLA in healthy donors. Libraries were prepared by immunoSEQ multiplex PCR; TCRdb keeps only in-frame clonotypes and omits some of them. The sample consists of just over 150,000 clones, around 83% of them appearing once. The sample was PBMCs. The source of these receptors is a man in his forties or fifties in good health and CMV-seropositive. Each CDR3 is given with its conserved first and last residue. Each record gives: J gene, CDR3 length, D gene, clone size, V gene, CDR3 DNA, CDR3 protein. D genes are given only for firm matches. Rows give clone size only sometimes, using once, few, many, or a class for an expanded clone.

j_gene: TRBJ1-3; len: 14; d_gene: TRBD1; abundance: -; v_gene: TRBV13; CDR3nt: TGTGCCAGCAGTTACGGGACAGCTGGAAACACCATATATTTT; CDR3aa: CASSYGTAGNTIYF
j_gene: TRBJ2-7; len: 12; d_gene: -; abundance: -; v_gene: TRBV7-9; CDR3nt: TGTGCCAGCAGCTTAGACCTCAGGGAGCAGTACTTC; CDR3aa: CASSLDLREQYF
j_gene: TRBJ1-5; len: 16; d_gene: -; abundance: -; v_gene: TRBV18; CDR3nt: TGTGCCAGCTCACCACTGGCGGCAAGGAGCAATCAGCCCCAGCATTTT; CDR3aa: CASSPLAARSNQPQHF
j_gene: TRBJ1-4; len: 15; d_gene: -; abundance: -; v_gene: TRBV27; CDR3nt: TGTGCCAGCAGTTTAAAGGGGCTGACTAATGAAAAACTGTTTTTT; CDR3aa: CASSLKGLTNEKLFF
j_gene: TRBJ1-4; len: 17; d_gene: TRBD1; abundance: -; v_gene: TRBV10-3; CDR3nt: TGTGCCATCAGTGATGGGGACAGGGGCGCAACTAATGAAAAACTGTTTTTT; CDR3aa: CAISDGDRGATNEKLFF
j_gene: TRBJ1-4; len: 17; d_gene: TRBD1; abundance: -; v_gene: TRBV27; CDR3nt: TGTGCCAGCAGCTGGACAGGCTTACTCGCAACTAATGAAAAACTGTTTTTT; CDR3aa: CASSWTGLLATNEKLFF
j_gene: TRBJ1-4; len: 12; d_gene: -; abundance: few; v_gene: TRBV10-2; CDR3nt: TGCGCCAGCAGTGAAACATCTGAAAAACTGTTTTTT; CDR3aa: CASSETSEKLFF
j_gene: TRBJ2-3; len: 15; d_gene: TRBD2; abundance: -; v_gene: TRBV10-3; CDR3nt: TGTGCCATCAGGACGGGACTAGCGGATCTCGATACGCAGTATTTT; CDR3aa: CAIRTGLADLDTQYF
j_gene: TRBJ2-1; len: 15; d_gene: TRBD2; abundance: -; v_gene: TRBV10-2; CDR3nt: TGCGCCAGCACCTGGACTAGCGGGAGGGCCAATGAGCAGTTCTTC; CDR3aa: CASTWTSGRANEQFF
j_gene: TRBJ1-6; len: 14; d_gene: TRBD1; abundance: -; v_gene: TRBV6-5; CDR3nt: TGTGCCAGCAGGACAGGGTCCGATAATTCACCCCTCCACTTT; CDR3aa: CASRTGSDNSPLHF
j_gene: TRBJ2-6; len: 16; d_gene: TRBD1; abundance: once; v_gene: TRBV15; CDR3nt: TGTGCCACCTCCGGGACAGGTTCCTCTGGGGCCAACGTCCTGACTTTC; CDR3aa: CATSGTGSSGANVLTF
j_gene: TRBJ1-4; len: 14; d_gene: -; abundance: -; v_gene: TRBV19; CDR3nt: TGTGCCAGTAGGGAACCAGGGACTAATGAAAAACTGTTTTTT; CDR3aa: CASREPGTNEKLFF
j_gene: TRBJ2-3; len: 13; d_gene: -; abundance: few; v_gene: TRBV7-8; CDR3nt: TGTGCCAGCAGCTTACAGGGCACAGATACGCAGTATTTT; CDR3aa: CASSLQGTDTQYF
j_gene: TRBJ1-4; len: 14; d_gene: TRBD1; abundance: -; v_gene: TRBV27; CDR3nt: TGTGCCAGCAGCCCGGACAGGAATAATGAAAAACTGTTTTTT; CDR3aa: CASSPDRNNEKLFF
j_gene: TRBJ1-1; len: 13; d_gene: -; abundance: -; v_gene: TRBV6-5; CDR3nt: TGTGCCAGCAGTAAACGACAGGTTACTGAAGCTTTCTTT; CDR3aa: CASSKRQVTEAFF
j_gene: TRBJ2-7; len: 15; d_gene: TRBD1; abundance: -; v_gene: TRBV27; CDR3nt: TGTGCCAGCAGTTTAGCCGGACAGGGCCTCTACGAGCAGTACTTC; CDR3aa: CASSLAGQGLYEQYF
j_gene: TRBJ1-1; len: 14; d_gene: -; abundance: -; v_gene: TRBV5-1; CDR3nt: TGCGCCAGCAGCTTGGCCCCGGGATCCCTTGAAGCTTTCTTT; CDR3aa: CASSLAPGSLEAFF
j_gene: TRBJ1-2; len: 14; d_gene: -; abundance: -; v_gene: TRBV7-8; CDR3nt: TGTGCCAGCAGCTCGCGACAGACACTCTATGGCTACACCTTC; CDR3aa: CASSSRQTLYGYTF
j_gene: TRBJ2-1; len: 15; d_gene: TRBD2; abundance: once; v_gene: TRBV5-1; CDR3nt: TGCGCCAGCAGACCCACTAGCGCCCTTTACAATGAGCAGTTCTTC; CDR3aa: CASRPTSALYNEQFF
j_gene: TRBJ2-7; len: 13; d_gene: TRBD2; abundance: -; v_gene: TRBV12-5; CDR3nt: TGTGCTAGTGGTTTCAGCGGGGCCTACGAGCAGTACTTC; CDR3aa: CASGFSGAYEQYF
j_gene: TRBJ2-1; len: 14; d_gene: -; abundance: once; v_gene: TRBV29-1; CDR3nt: TGCAGCGTCCCCAAGGGGGCAGGGGGGAATGAGCAGTTCTTC; CDR3aa: CSVPKGAGGNEQFF
j_gene: TRBJ2-2; len: 18; d_gene: TRBD2; abundance: -; v_gene: TRBV7-9; CDR3nt: TGTGCCAGCAGCTACCCCAAGACTAGCGGGACGAACACCGGGGAGCTGTTTTTT; CDR3aa: CASSYPKTSGTNTGELFF
j_gene: TRBJ1-1; len: 15; d_gene: -; abundance: -; v_gene: TRBV7-2; CDR3nt: TGTGCCAGCAGCTATCTCGGGACACTTAACACTGAAGCTTTCTTT; CDR3aa: CASSYLGTLNTEAFF
j_gene: TRBJ2-2; len: 16; d_gene: TRBD1; abundance: -; v_gene: TRBV19; CDR3nt: TGTGCCAGTAGTCCACTGACAGGGTCAAATTCCGGGGAGCTGTTTTTT; CDR3aa: CASSPLTGSNSGELFF
j_gene: TRBJ2-3; len: 11; d_gene: -; abundance: once; v_gene: TRBV5-6; CDR3nt: TGTGCCAGCAGCTCACTAGATACGCAGTATTTT; CDR3aa: CASSSLDTQYF
j_gene: TRBJ2-2; len: 16; d_gene: -; abundance: -; v_gene: TRBV27; CDR3nt: TGTGCCAGCAGTTTATACAGGACGGCCCAGGGCGGGGAGCTGTTTTTT; CDR3aa: CASSLYRTAQGGELFF
j_gene: TRBJ2-6; len: 12; d_gene: -; abundance: -; v_gene: TRBV10-3; CDR3nt: TGTGCCATCAGTCAAACACAGAACGTCCTGACTTTC; CDR3aa: CAISQTQNVLTF
j_gene: TRBJ2-3; len: 13; d_gene: TRBD1; abundance: -; v_gene: TRBV27; CDR3nt: TGTGCCAGTGGGACAGCCTCCACAGATACGCAGTATTTT; CDR3aa: CASGTASTDTQYF
j_gene: TRBJ2-2; len: 17; d_gene: TRBD2; abundance: -; v_gene: TRBV28; CDR3nt: TGTGCCAGCAGCCACGTTAGCGGGCATTCGAACACCGGGGAGCTGTTTTTT; CDR3aa: CASSHVSGHSNTGELFF